This entry concerns a single TCR beta chain. Its antigen remains undetermined. Within one base of it there is no much larger clone, and no base qualities were kept. Genomic DNA was isolated from the sorted cells so that the TCRbeta CDR3 region could be sequenced. The immunoSEQ Assay was used for sequencing of TCRbeta CDR3 regions. Entries here come from immuneACCESS through TCRdb and include only in-frame sequences with V and J called. Some clones fail to appear in such tables; in the studies checked, an unresolved V gene covers under half of the shortfall, and the cause of the remainder is unknown. The sample data list about 81,000 clones, and approximately 94% of these were observed just once. The ten largest clones add up to approximately 14% of the sample. This record comes from a study of OX40 agonist ivuxolimab in advanced cancers. Background on the whole study: Ivuxolimab was an agonistic, fully human IgG2 monoclonal antibody directed against OX40 (CD134), a costimulatory receptor. Among the approximately 50 dose-escalation patients, some 20 had hepatocellular carcinoma, about 15 melanoma, 9 renal cell carcinoma and 9 head and neck cancer. Intravenous ivuxolimab was administered to patients every 2 weeks at six dose levels: 0.01, 0.1, 0.3, 1.5, 3 and 10 mg/kg. Three dose-escalation patients achieved partial responses, one with hepatocellular carcinoma and two with cutaneous melanoma. A male proportion of around 80% and a mean age of 60 years, ranging from about 23 to 90, were recorded for the dose-escalation cohort. The paper reports the monotherapy dose-escalation portion (N ≈ 52 patients) of the phase I ivuxolimab trial. Patients were allowed to have had prior anti-PD-1, anti-PD-L1 or anti-CTLA-4 therapy, and 30% to 50% of the dose-escalation patients had previously received checkpoint inhibitors. The purpose of peripheral TCRbeta sequencing was to test whether ivuxolimab changed TCR sequence diversity and led to clonal T-cell expansion. General study outcomes and caveats: Antigen specificity was not determined for the clonally expanded peripheral T cells. On average, CD8+ T cells showed more expanded clones than CD4+ T cells after ivuxolimab. At doses from 0.1 to 3.0 mg/kg, clonal expansion was seen in both CD4+ and CD8+ blood T cells between baseline and week 6. In partial responders in the 0.1-3.0 mg/kg groups, normalized peripheral clonal expansion was found to be among the lowest, especially among CD8+ T cells. Low levels of normalized T-cell clonal expansion were also seen in some nonresponding patients.

Patients with a history of autoimmune disease or receiving systemic immunosuppression were excluded from the trial. Peripheral blood for TCR sequencing was collected from all dose cohorts at baseline, on cycle 4 day 1, and on cycle 7 day 1. The samples were drawn from a first-in-human, open-label, multicenter phase I dose-escalation trial of ivuxolimab. Adults with locally advanced or metastatic melanoma, renal cell, hepatocellular, or head and neck squamous cell carcinoma were enrolled in the trial. CD4+ and CD8+ T cells were sorted separately from peripheral blood before TCR sequencing. The trim is 4 bases for V and 5 bases for J, with a gap of 13 bases between the germline ends. The CDR3 runs 13 residues from the cysteine to the phenylalanine. Of all the DNA, just the CDR3 is kept, 39 bases in frame from base 1. CDR1 and CDR2 were assigned from the germline V gene (reference sequence) as SGHNT and YYREEE.

Sample: CD4+ or CD8+ T cells sorted from blood, taken in a trial of the OX40 agonist ivuxolimab. This TCR came from an adult with an advanced solid tumor such as melanoma, head and neck, liver or kidney cancer. The chain employs TRBV5-4 and TRBJ2-7, and the D gene may be TRBD1, 5 bases matching. The CDR3 region reads CASSGHNEDEQYF. The nucleotide sequence is given as TGTGCCAGCAGCGGACATAACGAGGACGAGCAGTACTTC.